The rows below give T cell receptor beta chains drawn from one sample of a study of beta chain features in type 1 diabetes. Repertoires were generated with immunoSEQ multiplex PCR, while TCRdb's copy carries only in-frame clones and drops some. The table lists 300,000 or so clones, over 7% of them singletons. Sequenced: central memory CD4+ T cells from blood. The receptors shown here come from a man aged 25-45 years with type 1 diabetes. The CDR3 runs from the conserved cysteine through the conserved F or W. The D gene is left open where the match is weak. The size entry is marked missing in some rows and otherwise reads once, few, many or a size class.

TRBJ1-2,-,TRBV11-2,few,CASSFEANGYTF,TGTGCCAGCAGCTTCGAGGCTAATGGCTACACCTTC
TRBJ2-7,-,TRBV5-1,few,CASSPDGTYEQYF,TGCGCCAGCAGCCCCGACGGCACCTACGAGCAGTACTTC
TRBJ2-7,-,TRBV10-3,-,CAIAPSGGSYEQYF,TGTGCCATCGCCCCCAGCGGTGGCTCCTACGAGCAGTACTTC
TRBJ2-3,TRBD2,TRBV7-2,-,CASSRRASGGPSTDTQYF,TGTGCCAGCAGCCGAAGGGCTAGCGGGGGGCCAAGCACAGATACGCAGTATTTT
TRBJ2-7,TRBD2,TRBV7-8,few,CASSFPSGTASEQYF,TGTGCCAGCAGCTTCCCTAGCGGGACCGCCTCCGAGCAGTACTTC
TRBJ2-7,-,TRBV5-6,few,CASSPGGGRRDF,TGTGCCAGCAGCCCAGGTGGGGGTAGGAGAGACTTC
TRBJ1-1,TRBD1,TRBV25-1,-,CASSRQGRAFF,TGTGCCAGCAGTAGACAGGGTCGTGCTTTCTTT
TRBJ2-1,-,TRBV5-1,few,CASSFGGGNEQFF,TGCGCCAGCAGCTTTGGAGGGGGCAATGAGCAGTTCTTC
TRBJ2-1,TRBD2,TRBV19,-,CASSIEASGSYNEQFF,TGTGCCAGTAGTATAGAGGCTAGCGGCTCCTACAATGAGCAGTTCTTC
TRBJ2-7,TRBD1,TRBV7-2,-,CASSRWTGPYEQYF,TGTGCCAGCAGCCGATGGACAGGACCCTACGAGCAGTACTTC
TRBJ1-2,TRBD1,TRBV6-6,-,CASSYKGQGVYGYTF,TGTGCCAGCAGTTACAAGGGACAGGGGGTGTATGGCTACACCTTC
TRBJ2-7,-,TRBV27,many,CARMVGTGISEQYF,TGTGCCAGAATGGTTGGAACGGGCATTTCCGAGCAGTACTTC
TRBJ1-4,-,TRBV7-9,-,CASSLGQTIAQEKLFF,TGTGCCAGCAGCTTAGGGCAGACCATTGCCCAGGAAAAACTGTTTTTT
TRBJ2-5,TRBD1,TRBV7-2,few,CASSLGTGGGGQETQYF,TGTGCCAGCAGCTTAGGGACAGGGGGCGGAGGACAAGAGACCCAGTACTTC
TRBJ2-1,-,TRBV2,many,CASRLSTGNSYNEQFF,TGTGCCAGCAGACTTAGCACAGGGAACTCCTACAATGAGCAGTTCTTC
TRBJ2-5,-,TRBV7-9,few,CASSLKGQETQYF,TGTGCCAGCAGCTTAAAGGGGCAAGAGACCCAGTACTTC
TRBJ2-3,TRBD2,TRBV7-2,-,CASSPGLAGGGDTQYF,TGTGCCAGCAGCCCCGGACTAGCGGGGGGAGGAGATACGCAGTATTTT
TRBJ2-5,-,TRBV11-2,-,CASSRDTQFSETQYF,TGTGCCAGCAGCAGGGACACCCAATTTTCGGAGACCCAGTACTTC
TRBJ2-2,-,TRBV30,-,CAWSRNTGELFF,TGTGCCTGGAGTCGGAACACCGGGGAGCTGTTTTTT
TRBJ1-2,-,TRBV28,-,CASSFRVGANYGYTF,TGTGCCAGCAGTTTCAGGGTGGGGGCTAACTATGGCTACACCTTC
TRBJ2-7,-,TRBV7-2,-,CASSLSSGAYEQYF,TGTGCCAGCAGCTTATCGTCGGGAGCCTACGAGCAGTACTTC
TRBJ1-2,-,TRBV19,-,CASTDRDYGYTF,TGTGCCAGTACAGACAGAGACTATGGCTACACCTTC
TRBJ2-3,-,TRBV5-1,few,CASSPSPSAGARNTQYF,TGCGCCAGCAGCCCGAGCCCCTCAGCCGGTGCCAGAAATACGCAGTATTTT
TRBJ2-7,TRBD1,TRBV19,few,CANAGTGPYEQYF,TGTGCCAACGCCGGGACAGGGCCCTACGAGCAGTACTTC
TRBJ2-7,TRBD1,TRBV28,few,CASISPGQGIHEQYF,TGTGCCAGCATCTCCCCGGGACAGGGGATACACGAGCAGTACTTC
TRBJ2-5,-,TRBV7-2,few,CASSPGQETQYF,TGTGCCAGCAGCCCCGGACAAGAGACCCAGTACTTC
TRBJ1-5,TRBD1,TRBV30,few,CAWQKQGDSNQPQHF,TGTGCCTGGCAAAAACAGGGGGATAGCAATCAGCCCCAGCATTTT
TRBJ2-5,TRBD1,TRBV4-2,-,CASSPTGTRAAQYF,TGTGCCAGCAGCCCGACAGGGACCCGGGCGGCCCAGTACTTC
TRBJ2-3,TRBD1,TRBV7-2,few,CASSWDRASGTDTQYF,TGTGCCAGCAGCTGGGACAGGGCCTCGGGCACAGATACGCAGTATTTT
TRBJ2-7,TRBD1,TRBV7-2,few,CASSTTGTGAYEQYF,TGTGCCAGCAGCACCACCGGGACAGGGGCCTACGAGCAGTACTTC
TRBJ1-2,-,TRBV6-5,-,CASSRRTAADGYTF,TGTGCCAGCAGTCGCCGGACGGCGGCGGATGGCTACACCTTC
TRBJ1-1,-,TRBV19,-,CASSRGLGTMNTEAFF,TGTGCCAGTAGTAGGGGATTGGGTACTATGAACACTGAAGCTTTCTTT
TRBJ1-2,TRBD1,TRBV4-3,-,CASSQEALTGGVGGYTF,TGCGCCAGCAGCCAAGAGGCCCTGACAGGGGGCGTGGGTGGCTACACCTTC
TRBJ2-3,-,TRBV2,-,CASNPDTQYF,TGTGCCAGTAACCCAGATACGCAGTATTTT
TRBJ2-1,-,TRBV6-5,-,CASSRTRQFF,TGTGCCAGCAGTAGAACAAGGCAGTTCTTC
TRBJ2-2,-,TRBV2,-,CASSGTANTGELFF,TGTGCCAGCAGCGGGACGGCAAACACCGGGGAGCTGTTTTTT
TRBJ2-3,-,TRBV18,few,CASSLASGTNTDTQYF,TGTGCCAGCTCACTCGCCTCCGGGACAAACACAGATACGCAGTATTTT
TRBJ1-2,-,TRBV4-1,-,CASSQEIREPYGYTF,TGCGCCAGCAGCCAAGAGATTAGGGAACCCTATGGCTACACCTTC
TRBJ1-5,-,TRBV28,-,CASSLGVQPQHF,TGTGCCAGCAGTTTAGGTGTACAGCCCCAGCATTTT
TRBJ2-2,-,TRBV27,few,CASSFQGPGTGELFF,TGTGCCAGCAGTTTCCAGGGGCCGGGGACCGGGGAGCTGTTTTTT
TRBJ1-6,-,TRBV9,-,CASSVEGRGSPLHF,TGTGCCAGCAGCGTCGAAGGAAGGGGTTCACCCCTCCACTTT
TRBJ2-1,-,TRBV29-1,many,CSVESLEQFF,TGCAGCGTTGAGTCCCTAGAGCAGTTCTTC
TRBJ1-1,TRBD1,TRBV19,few,CASSIRTGTMNTEAFF,TGTGCCAGTAGTATAAGGACAGGGACCATGAACACTGAAGCTTTCTTT
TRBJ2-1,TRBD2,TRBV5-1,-,CASIPLAGEPQEQFF,TGCGCCAGCATTCCCCTAGCGGGGGAGCCCCAGGAGCAGTTCTTC
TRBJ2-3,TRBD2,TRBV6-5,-,CASSYSAGGGTDTQYF,TGTGCCAGCAGTTATAGTGCGGGGGGCGGCACAGATACGCAGTATTTT
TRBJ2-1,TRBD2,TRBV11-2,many,CASSFASGGYEQFF,TGTGCCAGCAGCTTCGCTAGCGGGGGATATGAGCAGTTCTTC
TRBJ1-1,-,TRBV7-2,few,CASTPDLWEGKAFF,TGTGCCAGCACCCCTGACCTCTGGGAGGGGAAAGCTTTCTTT
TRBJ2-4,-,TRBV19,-,CASSPPGTRENIQYF,TGTGCCAGTAGTCCACCCGGGACAAGAGAAAACATTCAGTACTTC
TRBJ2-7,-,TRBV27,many,CASSLAANYEQYF,TGTGCCAGCAGTTTGGCAGCCAACTACGAGCAGTACTTC
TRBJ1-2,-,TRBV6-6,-,CASSYGNRVNYGYTF,TGTGCCAGCAGTTATGGGAACAGGGTCAACTATGGCTACACCTTC
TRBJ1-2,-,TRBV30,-,CAWSPLPGGGYTF,TGTGCCTGGAGCCCACTCCCCGGGGGGGGCTACACCTTC
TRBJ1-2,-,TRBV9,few,CASSVAGASNYGYTF,TGTGCCAGCAGCGTAGCTGGAGCAAGTAACTATGGCTACACCTTC
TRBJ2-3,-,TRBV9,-,CASSVADTTDTQYF,TGTGCCAGCAGCGTAGCCGACACCACAGATACGCAGTATTTT
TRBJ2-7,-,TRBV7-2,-,CASSQATGTLYEQYF,TGCGCCAGCAGCCAGGCTACCGGGACCCTCTACGAGCAGTACTTC